A selection of T cell receptor beta chains follows, all from one sample in a study of tumor and adjacent non-tumor tissue in lung cancer. One entry per CDR3 protein results from TCRdb running MiXCR on the multiplex PCR reads. The sample carries 120,000 or so distinct CDR3 sequences, 60% to 70% recorded once. Sequencing was performed on lung tumor tissue. All receptors derive from a man younger than 45 with non-small cell lung cancer. Each CDR3 is given with its conserved first and last residue. D genes are given only for firm matches. Rows give clone size only sometimes, using once, few, many, or a class for an expanded clone.

D	J	V	size	CDR3	DNA
.	TRBJ1-4	TRBV6-1	.	CTSSDHSGNDEKLFF	TGTACCAGCAGTGACCACTCAGGGAATGATGAAAAACTGTTTTTT
.	TRBJ2-3	TRBV5-1	.	CASSAGLSGSGDTQYF	TGCGCCAGCAGCGCGGGACTTTCAGGGAGCGGAGATACGCAGTATTTT
TRBD2	TRBJ2-3	TRBV20-1	.	CCPSPLSGATDTQYF	TGCTGTCCTTCGCCCCTCAGCGGGGCCACAGATACGCAGTATTTT
.	TRBJ1-1	TRBV11-2	.	CTSSIHGVTEAFF	TGTACCAGCAGCATACACGGTGTGACTGAAGCTTTCTTT
.	TRBJ2-7	TRBV6-5	once	CASGPFPGATSYEQYF	TGTGCCAGCGGCCCATTTCCGGGGGCAACTTCTTACGAGCAGTACTTC
TRBD1	TRBJ2-1	TRBV6-1	many	CASSDGTGVWNEQFF	TGTGCCAGCAGTGATGGGACAGGGGTGTGGAATGAGCAGTTCTTC
TRBD2	TRBJ2-7	TRBV20-1	many	CSALGTSGSSSYEQYF	TGCAGTGCTCTAGGGACTAGCGGGAGTTCATCCTACGAGCAGTACTTC
TRBD2	TRBJ2-5	TRBV20-1	.	CGARDHDSGTRYF	TGCGGTGCTAGAGATCACGACAGCGGGACCCGGTACTTC
TRBD1	TRBJ2-7	TRBV11-3	few	CTSSLGTGVYEQYF	TGTACCAGCAGTCTAGGGACAGGAGTCTACGAGCAGTACTTC
.	TRBJ2-1	TRBV11-2	.	CASSPTRAWNGQFF	TGTGCCAGTAGCCCCACCCGGGCGTGGAATGGGCAGTTCTTC
.	TRBJ2-4	TRBV6-2/TRBV6-3	.	CAGSNGPSGRQYF	TGTGCCGGTAGTAATGGGCCCTCCGGGCGTCAGTACTTC
.	TRBJ2-3	TRBV7-8	once	CARSLEMGSAQYF	TGTGCCAGGAGCTTAGAGATGGGTTCTGCGCAGTATTTT
TRBD1	TRBJ2-1	TRBV11-2	many	CASSLRLGGGSYNEQFF	TGTGCCAGCAGCTTACGTCTAGGGGGCGGATCCTACAATGAGCAGTTCTTC
.	TRBJ1-5	TRBV6-1	many	CASRHTLRAANQPQHF	TGTGCCAGCAGGCATACTCTGAGGGCAGCTAATCAGCCCCAGCATTTT
.	TRBJ1-2	TRBV12-5	.	CVSERELNYGYTF	TGTGTAAGTGAGCGGGAACTTAACTATGGCTACACCTTC
TRBD2	TRBJ2-2	TRBV4-1	.	CASSSLAVANTGELFF	TGCGCCAGCAGCTCACTAGCGGTAGCGAACACAGGGGAGCTGTTTTTT
.	TRBJ2-1	TRBV19	.	CASSIRWGVENEQFF	TGTGCCAGTAGTATCCGCTGGGGGGTTGAGAATGAGCAGTTCTTC